This T cell receptor (beta chain) was captured by sequencing in a study of cytomegalovirus exposure and HLA in healthy donors (dated by TCRdb to between 2016 and 2019). In the study overall: In an earlier analysis of about 560 of the donors, 250 to 350 Gb of sequence data and approximately 120 million unique TCR beta sequences from about 179 million T cells were reported. Every repertoire in the discovery cohort had been generated on one and the same sequencing platform. Besides the first cohort of around 700 subjects, a separate validation cohort made up of roughly 120 different subjects was used. In the later analysis, no new phenotypic data were used to find candidate immune exposures; instead, reliance was placed on TCR beta sequences and their occurrence across donors. The study aimed to test whether signatures of past pathogen exposure could be identified by cataloging public T cell receptors. Five DR-DQ haplotypes were handled as single units for association and clustering, since linkage in the cohort was strong. To decide whether each TCR beta V gene segment behaved as functional or pseudogenic, an earlier analysis of 587 of the donors relied on high-throughput TCR beta sequencing. The T cell repertoires of roughly 660 subjects were profiled by immunosequencing and related to cytomegalovirus serostatus. An early release that covered several hundred HLA-typed donors contained about 300 gigabases of sequencing data and 70 million to 100 million unique TCR sequences. In a later analysis, previously published TCR beta repertoires from 666 donors were re-analyzed and high-resolution HLA genotyping was added so that TCR occurrence patterns could be studied. Alongside the repertoire data, information on donor age, sex, ethnicity and CMV serostatus was compiled. The genetic ancestry cluster associated with self-reported Caucasian donors included 80% to 90% of the 398 genotyped donors. Typing coverage varied by locus: about 620-640 donors for A, B, C, DRB1 and DQB1; 500 to 550 for DQA1; more than 600 for DPA1; under 490 for DPB1. Genome-wide SNP genotypes for about 65% of the 666 donors were used in a later genetic analysis, which treated that subset as a discovery cohort. Both class I and class II loci were covered by HLA typing, at four-digit resolution. High-throughput TCR immunosequencing, statistical association of individual TCRs with disease status, and machine learning were combined to predict cytomegalovirus infection status. On average, over 200,000 unique TCR beta nucleotide sequences were sequenced per donor among 398 genotyped donors of the cohort, with 15% to 20% of those sequences being non-productive. What the work shows at the level of the full study, not this receptor alone: Correlated functional status among segregating V segments might reflect linkage disequilibrium, but an unknown experimental factor could not be ruled out. The 87-base-pair reads could not distinguish some IMGT-functional V segments, including TRBV6-2 and TRBV6-3, so those segments were excluded. In a later genetic analysis, a missense DCLRE1C variant was associated with V-gene and J-gene trimming of TCR beta chains, and the association was replicated in an independent cohort. Because some donors lacked HLA typing at each locus, the association tests relied only on the typed subset. A cluster of highly shared sequence variants was judged likely to be a technical artifact of the sequencing pipeline. In an earlier analysis of about 550 of the donors, most TCR beta V segments were observed in productive rearrangements about 90% or about 30% of the time, broadly matching IMGT annotations. The cohort was sequenced for TCR beta chains only, and without alpha or paired-chain data the features that could be detected were limited. Most TCR sequences were seen in very few donors, while some public TCRs were found in many individuals. According to a later genetic analysis, donors in an Asian-associated ancestry cluster had fewer N-insertions in productive TCRs than the roughly 670-donor mean. A total of 150 to 200 TCR beta chains were listed by the study as associated with cytomegalovirus. In a later analysis, TCR association rates were found to vary across HLA loci, with the most associated TCRs seen for DRB1 alleles and the fewest for HLA-C alleles. A further reported finding was that TCR beta sequences accurately predicted the HLA-A and HLA-B alleles for most subjects in the first cohort. CMV serostatus was the only immune exposure information available for the cohort. Roughly uniform sequencing depth across donors was assumed in presence/absence analyses, although this assumption may not hold. In a later analysis, HLA-associated TCR beta chains showed more clonal expansion and lower generation probabilities than non-associated chains that were equally common. A later analysis reported that several top co-occurrence clusters appeared linked to parvovirus B19, influenza, CMV and Epstein-Barr virus. A later analysis found that most CMV-associated TCR beta chains appeared HLA-restricted, with HLA associations seemingly driven largely by CMV exposure. Strong co-occurrence of HLA alleles, especially DR and DQ, made assigning TCR associations to individual alleles difficult. The earlier analysis of 450 to 700 of the donors excluded roughly 16 rarely observed V segments, including chromosome 9 orphons, because counts were too low. According to the authors, the approach could potentially be generalized to other disease states and immunological phenotypes. Specific HLA alleles were associated with 15,000 to 20,000 TCR beta sequences at a false discovery rate of 0.05 in a later analysis. A few of the identified cytomegalovirus-associated TCR beta chains were confirmed in vitro to be specific for cytomegalovirus antigens. Cytomegalovirus status was reported to be diagnosed by the classifier with high specificity and sensitivity in both the original and validation cohorts.

Receptor libraries were prepared by the immunoSEQ multiplex PCR assay. For the multiplex PCR, a mixture combining 60 forward primers for TCR Vbeta segments and 13 reverse primers for TCR Jbeta segments was used. The CDR3 region of rearranged TCR beta genes was amplified from genomic DNA with a multiplex PCR assay. The amplified TCR beta libraries were sequenced on the Illumina HiSeq System as 87-base-pair reads. The study's processing was this. A later analysis counted 65 million to 90 million unique TCR beta chains across the 600 to 850 repertoires, and some 11 million of these chains were shared by at least two donors. Raw reads were error-corrected and collapsed into unique sequences by a nearest-neighbor algorithm in which closely related sequences were merged to remove PCR and sequencing errors. Alignment of CDR3 sequences to IMGT reference sequences was used to assign V, D and J gene segments. For a sequence to be retained, a match of at least six nucleotides to both a V gene segment and a J gene segment was required. Rearrangements were classified as productive when the CDR3 lacked stop codons and remained in frame with V and J, and all other rearrangements were classified as non-productive. Following IMGT convention, CDR3 was defined as the stretch from the second conserved V-encoded cysteine up to the conserved J-encoded phenylalanine. The earlier analysis of a few hundred of the donors excluded sequences that lacked an unambiguous match to a single V gene segment. In an earlier analysis of around 600 of the donors, V segments were called functional above 56.7% productive rearrangements and were called segregating when the between-donor standard deviation exceeded 5%. A statistical classification framework was developed to diagnose cytomegalovirus status using the catalog of TCR beta chain sequences. In a later analysis, TCR nucleotide sequences were compared against IMGT/GENE-DB human TR gene sequences so that V and J genes could be assigned. Using the TCRdist pipeline, a later analysis assigned CDR3 sequences along with most-parsimonious VDJ recombination scenarios. In a later analysis, each TCR beta chain was defined by its CDR3 amino acid sequence together with its V-gene family, and reads lacking a unique V-gene family were excluded. To address suspected cross-contamination and a sequencing artifact, a later analysis removed around 600 highly shared, low-generation-probability nucleotide sequences. A later analysis calculated a clonal expansion index for each public chain from normalized within-repertoire ranks of inferred template counts. A later analysis computed generation probabilities with a VDJ recombination model fitted to out-of-frame rearrangements, and checked the results against IGoR. In a later analysis, hypergeometric tests were used to score TCR-TCR, TCR-HLA and TCR-CMV co-occurrence, with a repertoire-size bias correction applied to TCR pairs. A later analysis estimated false discovery rates by permuting HLA or CMV assignments 20 times. In a later analysis, co-occurring TCRs were grouped using DBSCAN, with TCRdist sequence similarity added in when clustering inside HLA-allele-positive subsets. Repertoires with fewer than 30,000 or more than 120,000 public chains, plus five repertoires with anomalous nucleotide sharing, were excluded from co-occurrence clustering. TCRdb holds this immuneACCESS table with in-frame rearrangements only. Some clones are missing; in checked studies, unresolved V genes explain under half, and the rest has no known cause. V, J and clone size are taken as reported in that table, and D and trimming were inferred from the DNA itself. Recorded for this sample are fewer than 120,000 clones; about three quarters of them occurred a single time. The ten biggest clones cover just under 3% of the sample.

This clone appeared a few times. It has no known antigen specificity. Per-base quality was not reported, and no clone a single base away is much larger than it. The cohort consisted of 670 or so healthy bone marrow donors. At the time of sampling, all cohort members were nominally healthy, though unrecorded immune exposures were likely present. The donor tested CMV seropositive and was one of the 289 seropositive cohort members. Every donor gave a peripheral blood sample, and the peripheral blood mononuclear cells from that sample were used for TCR beta sequencing. Genomic DNA extraction from the blood cell samples was performed with the Qiagen DNeasy Blood Extraction Kit. V is shortened by 8 bases, J by 5 bases, and the region joining them spans 13 bases. Reading the germline V gene gives CDR1 MNHEY and CDR2 SVGAGI. The CDR3 spans 13 residues, from the cysteine through the phenylalanine. The entry retains the CDR3 DNA only, 39 bases that are in frame from base 1.

The sequencing input was PBMCs. The TCR originated in a woman in her sixties in good health and CMV-seropositive. The chain links TRBV6-5 with TRBJ1-3; possibly the D gene is TRBD1, per 5 matching bases. CDR3 reads: CASRRGGRNTIYF. The nucleotide sequence reads TGTGCCAGCCGCCGGGGGGGGAGAAACACCATATATTTT.